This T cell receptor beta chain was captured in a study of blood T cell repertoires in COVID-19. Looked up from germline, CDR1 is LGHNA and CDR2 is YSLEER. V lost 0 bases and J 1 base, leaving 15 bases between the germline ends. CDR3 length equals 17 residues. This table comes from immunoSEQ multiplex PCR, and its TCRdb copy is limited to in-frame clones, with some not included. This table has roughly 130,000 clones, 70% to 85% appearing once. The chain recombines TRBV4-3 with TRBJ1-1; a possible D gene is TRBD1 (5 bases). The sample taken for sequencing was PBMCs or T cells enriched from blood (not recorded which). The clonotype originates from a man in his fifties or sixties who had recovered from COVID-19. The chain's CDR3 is CASSQDLAGYQNTEAFF. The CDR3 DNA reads TGCGCCAGCAGCCAAGATCTGGCAGGGTACCAGAACACTGAAGCTTTCTTT.